This T cell receptor (beta chain) was sequenced in a study of OX40 agonist ivuxolimab in advanced cancers. In its sample, this clone was seen once. Germline CDR1 is PRHDT and CDR2 is FYEKMQ (reference sequence). This CDR3 is built from 13 residues. V shed 0 bases and J shed 7 bases, with 9 bases lying between them. Measured with immunoSEQ multiplex PCR; TCRdb has only the in-frame clones, and not every one. This sample has about 77,000 clones, with 80% to 90% found just once. Sample: CD4+ or CD8+ T cells sorted from blood, taken in a trial of the OX40 agonist ivuxolimab. V usage is TRBV13 and J usage is TRBJ2-5; D is undetermined. This receptor was obtained from an adult with an advanced solid tumor such as melanoma, head and neck, liver or kidney cancer. CDR3: CASSLGPSRTQYF. The DNA for the CDR3 is TGTGCCAGCAGCTTAGGACCTTCGAGGACCCAGTACTTC.